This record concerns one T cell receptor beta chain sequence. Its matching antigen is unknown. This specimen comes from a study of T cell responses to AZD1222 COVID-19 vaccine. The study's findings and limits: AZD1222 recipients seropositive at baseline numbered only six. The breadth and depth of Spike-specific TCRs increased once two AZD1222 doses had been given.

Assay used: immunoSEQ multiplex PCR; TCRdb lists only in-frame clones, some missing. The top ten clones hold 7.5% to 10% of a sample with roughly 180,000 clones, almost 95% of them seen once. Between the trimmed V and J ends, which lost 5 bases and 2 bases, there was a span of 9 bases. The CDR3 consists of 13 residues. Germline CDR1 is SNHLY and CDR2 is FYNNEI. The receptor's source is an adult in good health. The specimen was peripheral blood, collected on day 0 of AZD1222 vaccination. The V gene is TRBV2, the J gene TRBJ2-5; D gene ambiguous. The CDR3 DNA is TGTGCCAGCAGTTGGTACGCACAAGAGACCCAGTACTTC. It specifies CASSWYAQETQYF.